Presented here are 4 T cell receptor beta chains from one specimen sequenced in a study of blood T cell repertoires in COVID-19. The data were produced by immunoSEQ multiplex PCR, yet TCRdb's version contains in-frame clones alone and is incomplete. The table has about 330,000 clones, more than 85% seen once. Input material: PBMCs or T cells enriched from blood (not recorded which). The receptors were gathered from a woman aged 25 to 45 who had recovered from COVID-19.

J is TRBJ2-4 and V is TRBV5-5, with D perhaps matching TRBD1 (5 bases). Deletions cut 0 bases from V and 3 bases from J, with 10 bases between. There are 15 residues in the CDR3. CDR1 and CDR2 (germline): SGHKS, YYEKEE (reference sequence). CDR3 sequence: CASSLGGVGKNIQYF. The CDR3 nucleotides are TGTGCCAGCAGCTTGGGGGGCGTCGGCAAAAACATTCAGTACTTC. Looking up the rest from reference TRBV5-5 and TRBJ2-4 gives the full variable domain: DAGVTQSPTHLIKTRGQQVTLRCSPISGHKSVSWYQQVLGQGPQFIFQYYEKEERGRGNFPDRFSARQFPNYSSELNVNALLLGDSALYLCASSLGGVGKNIQYFGAGTRLSVL.

The chain employs TRBV7-6 and TRBJ2-1; 8 bases map to TRBD1. This CDR3 comprises 15 residues. Germline CDR1 and CDR2: SGHVS and FNYEAQ. Germline trimming cut 1 base from V and 2 bases from J; bases unmatched to any gene: 1. CDR3 amino acids: CASSLDRGAYNEQFF. CDR3 nucleotide sequence: TGTGCCAGCAGCTTAGACAGGGGGGCCTACAATGAGCAGTTCTTC.

This chain uses TRBV6-2 or TRBV6-3 with TRBJ2-3; possible D gene TRBD2, 6 bases. The CDR3 consists of 16 residues. Trimming took off 2 bases at V and 1 base at J, with 13 bases between the two ends. Per germline, CDR1 MNHEY and CDR2 SVGEGT. For the CDR3, the DNA is TGTGCCAGCAGTTACCAGCGGTGGGAGGGCACAGATACGCAGTATTTT. Its protein product is CASSYQRWEGTDTQYF.

The gene calls are TRBV9 and TRBJ2-3, with 9 positions matching TRBD1. CDR1 is SGDLS and CDR2 is YYNGEE in the germline V gene. The CDR3 runs 16 residues. Trimming removed 3 bases from V and 1 base from J; junction bases left unmatched: 6. CDR3 DNA sequence: TGTGCCAGCAGCGACGACCGGGACAGGGGCACAGATACGCAGTATTTT. Translating gives CASSDDRDRGTDTQYF.